The clone carrying this T cell receptor (beta chain) showed up many times. This specimen comes from a study of T cell repertoires in cytomegalovirus infection. The CDR3 sequence is 15 residues long. Germline V gene sequence: CDR1 SGHAT, CDR2 FQNNGV. Trimming cost V 5 bases and J 5 bases; bases outside gene matches: 10. From the reads, TCRdb called clonotypes with MiXCR, one entry per CDR3 protein. The table shows 560,000 or so distinct CDR3 sequences, with more than 15% occurring only once. This receptor was taken from a human donor in good health (CMV status not recorded). Some clones in this sample may be carry-over from other donors' samples. The chain employs TRBV11-2 and TRBJ2-5; 8 bases match TRBD1. Material: CD8+ T cells from PBMCs. The CDR3 region is CASSPWTGPSETQYF. CDR3 bases: TGTGCCAGCAGCCCATGGACAGGGCCTTCGGAGACCCAGTACTTC.